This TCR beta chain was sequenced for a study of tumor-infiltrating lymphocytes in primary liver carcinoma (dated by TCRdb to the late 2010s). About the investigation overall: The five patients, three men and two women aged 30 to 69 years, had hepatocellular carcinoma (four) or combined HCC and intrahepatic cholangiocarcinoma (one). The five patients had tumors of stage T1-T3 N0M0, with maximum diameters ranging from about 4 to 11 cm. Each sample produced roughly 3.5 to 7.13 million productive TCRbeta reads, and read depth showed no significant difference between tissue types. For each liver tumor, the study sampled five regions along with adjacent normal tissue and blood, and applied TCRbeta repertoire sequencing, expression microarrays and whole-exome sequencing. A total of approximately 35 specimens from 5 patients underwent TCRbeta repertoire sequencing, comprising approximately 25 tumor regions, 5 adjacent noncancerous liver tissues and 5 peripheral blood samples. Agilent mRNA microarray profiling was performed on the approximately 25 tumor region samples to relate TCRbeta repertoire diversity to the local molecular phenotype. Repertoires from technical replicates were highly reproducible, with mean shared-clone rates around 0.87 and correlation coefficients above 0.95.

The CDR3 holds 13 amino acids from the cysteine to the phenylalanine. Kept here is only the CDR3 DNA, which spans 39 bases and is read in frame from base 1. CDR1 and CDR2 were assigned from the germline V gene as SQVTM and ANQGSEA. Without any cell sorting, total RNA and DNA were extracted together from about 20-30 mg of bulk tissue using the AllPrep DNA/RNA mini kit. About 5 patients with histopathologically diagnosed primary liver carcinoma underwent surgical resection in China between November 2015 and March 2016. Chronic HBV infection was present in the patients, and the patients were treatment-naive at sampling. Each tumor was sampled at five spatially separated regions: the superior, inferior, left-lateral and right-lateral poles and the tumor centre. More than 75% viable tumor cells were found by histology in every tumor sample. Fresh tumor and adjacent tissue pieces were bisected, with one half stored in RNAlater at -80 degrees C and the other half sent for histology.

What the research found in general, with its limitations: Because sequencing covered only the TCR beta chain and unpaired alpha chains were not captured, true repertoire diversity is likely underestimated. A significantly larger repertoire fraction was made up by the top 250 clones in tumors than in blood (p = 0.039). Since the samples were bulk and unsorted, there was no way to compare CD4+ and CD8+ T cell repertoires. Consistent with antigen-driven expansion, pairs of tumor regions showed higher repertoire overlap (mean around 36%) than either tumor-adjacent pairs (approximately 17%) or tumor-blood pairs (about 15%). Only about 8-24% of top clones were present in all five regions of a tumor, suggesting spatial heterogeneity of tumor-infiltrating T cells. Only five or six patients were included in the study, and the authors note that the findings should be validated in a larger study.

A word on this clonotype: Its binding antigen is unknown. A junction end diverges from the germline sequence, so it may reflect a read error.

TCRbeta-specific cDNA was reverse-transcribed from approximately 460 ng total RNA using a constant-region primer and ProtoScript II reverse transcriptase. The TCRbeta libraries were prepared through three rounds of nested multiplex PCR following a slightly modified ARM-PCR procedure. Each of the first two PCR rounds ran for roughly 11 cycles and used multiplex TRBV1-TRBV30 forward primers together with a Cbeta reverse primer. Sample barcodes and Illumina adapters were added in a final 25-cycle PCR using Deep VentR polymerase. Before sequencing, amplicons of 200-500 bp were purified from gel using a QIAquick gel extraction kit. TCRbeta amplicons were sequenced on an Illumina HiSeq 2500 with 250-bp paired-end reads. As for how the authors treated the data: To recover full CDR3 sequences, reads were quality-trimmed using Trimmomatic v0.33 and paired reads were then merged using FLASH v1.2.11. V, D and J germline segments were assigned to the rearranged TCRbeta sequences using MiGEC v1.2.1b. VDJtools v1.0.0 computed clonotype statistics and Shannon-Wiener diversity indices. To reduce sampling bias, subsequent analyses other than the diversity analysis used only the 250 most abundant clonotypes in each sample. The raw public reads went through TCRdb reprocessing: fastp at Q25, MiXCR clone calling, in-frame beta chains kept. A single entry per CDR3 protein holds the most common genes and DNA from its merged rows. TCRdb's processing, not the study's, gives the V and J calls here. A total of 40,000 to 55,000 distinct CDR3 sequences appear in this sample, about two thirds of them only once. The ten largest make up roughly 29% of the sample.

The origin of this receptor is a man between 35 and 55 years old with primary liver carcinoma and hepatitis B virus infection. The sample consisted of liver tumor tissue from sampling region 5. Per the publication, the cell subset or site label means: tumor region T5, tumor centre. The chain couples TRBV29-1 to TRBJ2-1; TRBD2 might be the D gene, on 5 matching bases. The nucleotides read TGTAGCGTTGAAGATACTACTTACAATGAGCAGTTCTTC. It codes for CSVEDTTYNEQFF.